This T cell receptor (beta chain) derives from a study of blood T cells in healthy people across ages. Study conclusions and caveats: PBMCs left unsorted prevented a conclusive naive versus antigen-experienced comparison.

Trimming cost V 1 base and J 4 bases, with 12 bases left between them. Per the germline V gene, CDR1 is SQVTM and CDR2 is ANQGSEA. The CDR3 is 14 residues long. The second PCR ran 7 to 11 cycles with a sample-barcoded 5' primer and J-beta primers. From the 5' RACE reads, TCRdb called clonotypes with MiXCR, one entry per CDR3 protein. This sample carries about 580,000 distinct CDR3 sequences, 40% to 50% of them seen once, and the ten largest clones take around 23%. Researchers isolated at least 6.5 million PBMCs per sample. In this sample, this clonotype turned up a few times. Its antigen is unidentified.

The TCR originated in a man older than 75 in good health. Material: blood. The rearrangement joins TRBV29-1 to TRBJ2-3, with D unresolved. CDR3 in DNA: TGCAGCGTTGAAGTTTCAAGGGCGGCAGATACGCAGTATTTT. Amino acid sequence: CSVEVSRAADTQYF.